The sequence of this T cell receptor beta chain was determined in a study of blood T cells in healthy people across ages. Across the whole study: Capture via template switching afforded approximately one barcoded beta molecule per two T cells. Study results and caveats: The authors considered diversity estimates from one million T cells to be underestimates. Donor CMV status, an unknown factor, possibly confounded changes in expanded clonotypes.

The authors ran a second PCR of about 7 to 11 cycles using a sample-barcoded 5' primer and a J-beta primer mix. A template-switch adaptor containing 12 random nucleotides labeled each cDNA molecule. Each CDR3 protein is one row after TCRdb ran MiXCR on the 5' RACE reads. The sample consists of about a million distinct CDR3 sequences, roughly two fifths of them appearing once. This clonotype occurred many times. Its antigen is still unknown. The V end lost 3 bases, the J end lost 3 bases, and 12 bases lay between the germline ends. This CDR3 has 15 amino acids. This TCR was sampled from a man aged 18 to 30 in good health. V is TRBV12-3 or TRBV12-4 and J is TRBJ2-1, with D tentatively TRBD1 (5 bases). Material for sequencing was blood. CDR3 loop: CASSLDMDRYNEQFF. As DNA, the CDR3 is TGTGCCAGCAGTTTGGACATGGACCGCTACAATGAGCAGTTCTTC.